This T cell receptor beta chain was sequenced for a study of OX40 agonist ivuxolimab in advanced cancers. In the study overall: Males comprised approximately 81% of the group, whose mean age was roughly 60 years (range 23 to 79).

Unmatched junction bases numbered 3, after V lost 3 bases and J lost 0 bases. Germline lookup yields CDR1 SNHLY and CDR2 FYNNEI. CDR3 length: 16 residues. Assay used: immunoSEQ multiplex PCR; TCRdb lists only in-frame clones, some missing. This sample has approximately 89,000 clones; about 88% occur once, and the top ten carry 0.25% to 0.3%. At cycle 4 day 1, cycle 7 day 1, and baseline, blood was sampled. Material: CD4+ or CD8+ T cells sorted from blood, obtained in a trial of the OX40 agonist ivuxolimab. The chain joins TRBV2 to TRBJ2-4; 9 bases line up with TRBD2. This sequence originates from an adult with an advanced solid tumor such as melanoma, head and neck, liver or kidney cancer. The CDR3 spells CASSDRGGGAKNIQYF. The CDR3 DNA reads TGTGCCAGCAGTGATCGCGGGGGGGGAGCCAAAAACATTCAGTACTTC.